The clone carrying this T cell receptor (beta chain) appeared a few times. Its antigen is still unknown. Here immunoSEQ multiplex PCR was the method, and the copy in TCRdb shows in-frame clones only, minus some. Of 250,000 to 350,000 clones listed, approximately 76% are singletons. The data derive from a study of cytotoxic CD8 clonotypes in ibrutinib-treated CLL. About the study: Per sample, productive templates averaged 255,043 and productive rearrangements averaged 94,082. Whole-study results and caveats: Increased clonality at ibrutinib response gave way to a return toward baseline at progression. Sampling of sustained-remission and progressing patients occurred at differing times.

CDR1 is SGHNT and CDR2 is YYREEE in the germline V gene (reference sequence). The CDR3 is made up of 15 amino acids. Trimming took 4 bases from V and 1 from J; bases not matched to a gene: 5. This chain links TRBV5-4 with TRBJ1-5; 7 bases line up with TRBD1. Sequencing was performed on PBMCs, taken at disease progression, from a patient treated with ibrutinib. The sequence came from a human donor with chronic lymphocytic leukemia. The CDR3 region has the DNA TGTGCCAGCAGCCGACAGGGAGAGAGCAATCAGCCCCAGCATTTT. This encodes CASSRQGESNQPQHF.